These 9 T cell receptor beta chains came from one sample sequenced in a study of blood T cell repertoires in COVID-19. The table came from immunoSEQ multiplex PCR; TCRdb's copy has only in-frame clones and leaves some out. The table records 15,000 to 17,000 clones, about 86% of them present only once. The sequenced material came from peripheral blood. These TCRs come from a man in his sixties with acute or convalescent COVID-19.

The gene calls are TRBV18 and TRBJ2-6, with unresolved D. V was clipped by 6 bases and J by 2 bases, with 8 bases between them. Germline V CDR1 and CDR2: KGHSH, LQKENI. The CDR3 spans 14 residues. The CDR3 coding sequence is TGTGCCAGCTCCCCCACGGCTGGGGCCAACGTCCTGACTTTC. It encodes CASSPTAGANVLTF.

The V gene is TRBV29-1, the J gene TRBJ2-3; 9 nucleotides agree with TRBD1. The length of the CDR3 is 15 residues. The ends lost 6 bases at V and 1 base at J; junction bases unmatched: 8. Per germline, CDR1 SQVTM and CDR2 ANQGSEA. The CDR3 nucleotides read TGCAGCGTCCAACAGGGGGCGCGGGGCACAGATACGCAGTATTTT. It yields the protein CSVQQGARGTDTQYF.

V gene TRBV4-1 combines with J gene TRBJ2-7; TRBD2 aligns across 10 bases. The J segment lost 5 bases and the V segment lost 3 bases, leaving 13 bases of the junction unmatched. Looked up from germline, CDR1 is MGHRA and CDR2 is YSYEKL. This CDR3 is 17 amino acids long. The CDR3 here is CASSHGSGRTGENEQYF. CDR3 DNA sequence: TGCGCCAGCAGCCACGGTAGCGGGAGGACCGGGGAAAACGAGCAGTACTTC.

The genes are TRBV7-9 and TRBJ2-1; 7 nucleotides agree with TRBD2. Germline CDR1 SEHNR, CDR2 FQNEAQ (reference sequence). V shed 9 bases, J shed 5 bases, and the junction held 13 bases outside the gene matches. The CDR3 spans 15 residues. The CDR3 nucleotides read TGTGCCAGTTCCCAACGGGCTAGCGGAAACAATGAGCAGTTCTTC. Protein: CASSQRASGNNEQFF.

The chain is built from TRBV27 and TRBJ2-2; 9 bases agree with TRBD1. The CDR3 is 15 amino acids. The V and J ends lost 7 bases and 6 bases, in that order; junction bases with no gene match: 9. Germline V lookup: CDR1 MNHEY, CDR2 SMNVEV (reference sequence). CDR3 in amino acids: CASNPSRDRAGELFF. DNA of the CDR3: TGTGCCAGCAATCCCTCGCGGGACAGGGCCGGGGAGCTGTTTTTT.

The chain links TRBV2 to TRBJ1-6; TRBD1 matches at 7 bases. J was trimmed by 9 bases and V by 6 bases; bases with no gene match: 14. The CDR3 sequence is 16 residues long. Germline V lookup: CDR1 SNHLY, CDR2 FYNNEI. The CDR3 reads CASRKDPGQAASPLHF. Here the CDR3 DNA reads TGTGCCAGCAGGAAGGACCCAGGACAGGCGGCTTCACCCCTCCACTTT.

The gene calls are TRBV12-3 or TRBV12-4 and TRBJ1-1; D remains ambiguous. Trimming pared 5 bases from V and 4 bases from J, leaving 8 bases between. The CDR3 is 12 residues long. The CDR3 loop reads CASSREVTEAFF. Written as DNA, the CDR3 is TGTGCCAGCAGTCGCGAGGTCACTGAAGCTTTCTTT.

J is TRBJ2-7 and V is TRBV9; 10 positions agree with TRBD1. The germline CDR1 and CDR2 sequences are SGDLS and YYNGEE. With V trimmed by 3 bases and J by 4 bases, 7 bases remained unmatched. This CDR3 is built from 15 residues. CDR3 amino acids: CASSGSGTGEYEQYF. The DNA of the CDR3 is TGTGCCAGCAGCGGATCCGGGACAGGGGAATACGAGCAGTACTTC.

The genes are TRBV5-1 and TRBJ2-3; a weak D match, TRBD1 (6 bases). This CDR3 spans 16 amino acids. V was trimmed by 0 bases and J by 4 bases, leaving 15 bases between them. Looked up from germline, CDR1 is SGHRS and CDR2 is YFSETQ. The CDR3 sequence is CASSLENRVGSDTQYF. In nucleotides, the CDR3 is TGCGCCAGCAGCTTGGAGAACAGGGTAGGGTCAGATACGCAGTATTTT.